This T cell receptor (beta chain) originates from a study of shared clonotypes between healthy human individuals. Method: immunoSEQ multiplex PCR; TCRdb's copy keeps in-frame clones and lacks some. The sample contains roughly 500,000 clones, approximately 94% of which appear only once. Trimming stripped 6 bases from V and 9 bases from J, with 20 bases between. There are 14 residues in the CDR3. CDR1 and CDR2 (germline): MNHEY, SVGAGI. This TCR was recovered from a woman in her twenties or thirties in good health. The sequenced material came from naive CD4+ T cells sorted from blood. This sample's subset: CD45RA+ positively selected. The V call is TRBV6-5, the J call TRBJ1-1; a possible D gene is TRBD1 (6 bases). Here the CDR3 reads CASSRGGERAKAFF. The CDR3 DNA sequence: TGTGCCAGCAGCCGAGGGGGAGAAAGAGCTAAAGCTTTCTTT.